Many counts were recorded for the clone carrying this T cell receptor beta chain. These data belong to a study of CD8 T cells in ankylosing spondylitis. The CDR3 contains 15 residues. Germline CDR1 MGHDK, CDR2 SYGVNS. With V trimmed by 4 bases and J by 8 bases, 8 bases remained unmatched. Library preparation for TCR beta used quantitative 5'-RACE with molecular barcodes. TCRdb ran MiXCR on the 5' RACE reads and lists one entry per CDR3 protein. Among approximately 290,000 distinct CDR3 sequences listed, 20% to 25% were seen once. Material: blood, either unsorted or a sorted T cell fraction (not recorded which). The sequence came from a female donor with ankylosing spondylitis or in good health (not recorded which). The chain has TRBV25-1 and TRBJ2-1; 10 bases match TRBD1. The CDR3 is CASSGTGTGVDEQFF. DNA of the CDR3: TGTGCCAGCAGTGGAACCGGGACAGGGGTCGATGAGCAGTTCTTC.